This record covers a single T cell receptor (beta chain). The CDR3 is made up of 14 amino acids. Germline CDR1 reads MGHRA; CDR2 reads YSYEKL. V lost 2 bases, J lost 2 bases, and 7 bases lay in between. This specimen comes from a study of shared clonotypes between healthy human individuals. Clones were sequenced by immunoSEQ multiplex PCR, and TCRdb holds only the in-frame ones, with some missing. The table has more than 2,000,000 clones, approximately 90% seen once. The chain carries TRBV4-1 and TRBJ2-1; D call uncertain. Input material: naive CD4+ T cells sorted from blood. Subset: CD45RA+ positively selected. The TCR sequence derives from a man younger than 35 in good health. CDR3 amino acids: CASSQSITYNEQFF. As DNA, the CDR3 is TGCGCCAGCAGCCAAAGCATCACCTACAATGAGCAGTTCTTC.